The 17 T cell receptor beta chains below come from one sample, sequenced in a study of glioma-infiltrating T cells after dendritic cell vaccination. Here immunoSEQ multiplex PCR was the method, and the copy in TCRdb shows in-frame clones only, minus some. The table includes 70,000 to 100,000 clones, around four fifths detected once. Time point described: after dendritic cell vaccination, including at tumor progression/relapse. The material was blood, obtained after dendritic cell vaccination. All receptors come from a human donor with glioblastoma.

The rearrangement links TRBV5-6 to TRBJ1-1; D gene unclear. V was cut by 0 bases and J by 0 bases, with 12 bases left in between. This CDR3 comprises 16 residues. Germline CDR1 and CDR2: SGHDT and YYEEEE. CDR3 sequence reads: CASSLARSSMNTEAFF. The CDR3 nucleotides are TGTGCCAGCAGCTTGGCTCGGAGCTCCATGAACACTGAAGCTTTCTTT.

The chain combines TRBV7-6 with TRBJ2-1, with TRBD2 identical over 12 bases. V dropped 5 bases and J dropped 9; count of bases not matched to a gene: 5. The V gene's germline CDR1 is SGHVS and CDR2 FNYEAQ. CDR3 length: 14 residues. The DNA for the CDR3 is TGTGCCAGCAGCATGTTGACTAGCGGGGGTGAGCAGTTCTTC. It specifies CASSMLTSGGEQFF.

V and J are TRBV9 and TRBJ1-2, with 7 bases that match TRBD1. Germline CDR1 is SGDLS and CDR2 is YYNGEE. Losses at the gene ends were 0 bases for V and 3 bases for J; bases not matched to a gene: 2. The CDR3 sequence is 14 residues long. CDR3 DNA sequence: TGTGCCAGCAGCGTAGGACAGGGATACTATGGCTACACCTTC. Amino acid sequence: CASSVGQGYYGYTF.

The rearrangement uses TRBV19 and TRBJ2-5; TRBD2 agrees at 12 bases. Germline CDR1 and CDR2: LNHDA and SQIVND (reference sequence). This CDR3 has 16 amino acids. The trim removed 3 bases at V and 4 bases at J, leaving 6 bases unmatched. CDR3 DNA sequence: TGTGCCAGTAGTATTGGGCTAGCGGGGGGGCGAGAGACCCAGTACTTC. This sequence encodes CASSIGLAGGRETQYF.

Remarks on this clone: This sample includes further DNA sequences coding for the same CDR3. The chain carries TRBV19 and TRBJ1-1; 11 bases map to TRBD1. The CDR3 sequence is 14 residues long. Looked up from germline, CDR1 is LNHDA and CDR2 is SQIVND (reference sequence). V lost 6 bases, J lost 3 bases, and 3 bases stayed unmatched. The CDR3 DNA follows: TGTGCCAGTAGCTTGGGACAGGGGGACACTGAAGCTTTCTTT. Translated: CASSLGQGDTEAFF.

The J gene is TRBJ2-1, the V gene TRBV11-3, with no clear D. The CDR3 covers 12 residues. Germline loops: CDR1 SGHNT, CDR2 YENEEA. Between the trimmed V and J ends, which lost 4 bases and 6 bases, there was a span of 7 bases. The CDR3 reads CASSSSFNEQFF. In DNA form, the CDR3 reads TGTGCCAGCAGCTCCAGTTTCAATGAGCAGTTCTTC.

DNA of the CDR3: TGTGCCAGCAGCCCGACAGGGGGCGTCGGCAATGAGCAGTTCTTC. It is translated as CASSPTGGVGNEQFF. The V gene is TRBV7-3, the J gene TRBJ2-1, with 10 bases that match TRBD1. Germline lookup yields CDR1 SGHTA and CDR2 FQGTGA. The CDR3 totals 15 residues. The J segment lost 6 bases and the V segment lost 5 bases, leaving 7 bases of the junction unmatched.

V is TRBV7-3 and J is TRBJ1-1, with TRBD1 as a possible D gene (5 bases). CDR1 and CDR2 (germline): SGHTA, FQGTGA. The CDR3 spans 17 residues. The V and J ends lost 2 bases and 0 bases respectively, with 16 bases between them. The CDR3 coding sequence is TGTGCCAGCAGCTTAGTTAGTTTAGGGGTTATGAACACTGAAGCTTTCTTT. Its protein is CASSLVSLGVMNTEAFF.

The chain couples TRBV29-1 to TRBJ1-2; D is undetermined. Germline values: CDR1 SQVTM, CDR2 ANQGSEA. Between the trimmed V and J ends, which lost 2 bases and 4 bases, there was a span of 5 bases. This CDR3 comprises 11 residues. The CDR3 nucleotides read TGCAGCGTTGAACGGAGCTATGGCTACACCTTC. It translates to CSVERSYGYTF.

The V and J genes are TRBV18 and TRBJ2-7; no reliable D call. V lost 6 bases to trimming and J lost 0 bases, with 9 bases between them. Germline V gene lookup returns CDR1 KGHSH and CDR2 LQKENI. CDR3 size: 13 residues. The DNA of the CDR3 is TGTGCCAGCTCCCTAGATGTCTCCTACGAGCAGTACTTC. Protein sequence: CASSLDVSYEQYF.

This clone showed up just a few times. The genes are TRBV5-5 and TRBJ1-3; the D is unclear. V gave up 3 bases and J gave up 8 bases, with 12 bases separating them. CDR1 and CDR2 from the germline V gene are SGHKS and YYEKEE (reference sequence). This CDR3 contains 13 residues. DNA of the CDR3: TGTGCCAGCAGCTGGGAACTGGAGGACACCATATATTTT. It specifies CASSWELEDTIYF.

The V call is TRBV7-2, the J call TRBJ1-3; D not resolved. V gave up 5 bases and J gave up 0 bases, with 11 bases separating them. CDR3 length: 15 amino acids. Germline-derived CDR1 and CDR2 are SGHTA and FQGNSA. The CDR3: CASSRHGGSGNTIYF. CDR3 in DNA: TGTGCCAGCAGCCGCCACGGAGGCTCTGGAAACACCATATATTTT.

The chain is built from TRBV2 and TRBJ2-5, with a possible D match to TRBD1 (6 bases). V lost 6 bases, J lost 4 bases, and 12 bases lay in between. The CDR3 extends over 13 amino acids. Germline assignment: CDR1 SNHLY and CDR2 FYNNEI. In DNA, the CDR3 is TGTGCCAGCAGAGGGGACATAGGAGAGACCCAGTACTTC. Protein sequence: CASRGDIGETQYF.

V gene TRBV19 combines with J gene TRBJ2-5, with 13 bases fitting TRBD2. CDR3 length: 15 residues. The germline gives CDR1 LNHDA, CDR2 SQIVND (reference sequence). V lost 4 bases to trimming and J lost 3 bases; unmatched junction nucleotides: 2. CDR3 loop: CASSTLAGGKETQYF. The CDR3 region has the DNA TGTGCCAGTAGTACACTAGCGGGGGGGAAAGAGACCCAGTACTTC.

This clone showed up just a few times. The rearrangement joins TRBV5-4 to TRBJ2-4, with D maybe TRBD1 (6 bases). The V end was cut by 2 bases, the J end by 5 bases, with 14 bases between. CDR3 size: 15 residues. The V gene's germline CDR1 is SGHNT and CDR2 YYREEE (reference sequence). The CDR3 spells CASSFMTGSQNIQYF. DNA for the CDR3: TGTGCCAGCAGCTTCATGACAGGTTCCCAAAACATTCAGTACTTC.

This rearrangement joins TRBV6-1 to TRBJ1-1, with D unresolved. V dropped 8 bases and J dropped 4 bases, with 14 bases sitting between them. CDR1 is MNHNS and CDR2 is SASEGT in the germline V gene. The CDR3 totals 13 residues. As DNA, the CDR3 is TGTGCCAGCCTGGGCGATGGTGGCACTGAAGCTTTCTTT. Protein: CASLGDGGTEAFF.

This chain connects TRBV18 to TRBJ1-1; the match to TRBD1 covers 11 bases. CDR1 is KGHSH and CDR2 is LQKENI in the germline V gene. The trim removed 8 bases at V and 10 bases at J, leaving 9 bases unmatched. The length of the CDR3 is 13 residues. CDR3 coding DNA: TGTGCCAGCGAGACCGGGACAGGGGGGCCAGCTTTCTTT. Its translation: CASETGTGGPAFF.